This T cell receptor beta chain is drawn from a study of T-cell reconstitution after alpha-beta-depleted transplantation in children. CDR3 length: 14 residues. The V and J ends lost 4 bases and 0 bases respectively, with 11 bases between them. Germline V gene sequence: CDR1 SGHRS, CDR2 YFSETQ. For TCRbeta, the library was prepared with unique molecular identifiers. TCRdb re-called the PCR reads through MiXCR, storing one row per CDR3 protein. The sample gives about 110,000 distinct CDR3 sequences, approximately 6.6% of which show up once; approximately 25% is in the top ten. This clonotype was detected many times.

This sample comprised PBMCs, mostly from graft donor cells, obtained 360 days after TCRalphabeta/CD19-depleted stem cell transplant. The J gene is TRBJ2-7, the V gene TRBV5-1; D not resolved. The TCR sequence derives from a male patient under 10 years old who had a stem cell transplant for acute lymphoblastic leukemia, so the T cells may come from the graft donor. Written as DNA, the CDR3 is TGCGCCAGCAGCCCCTTGGTGGGCTCCTACGAGCAGTACTTC. Its translation: CASSPLVGSYEQYF.